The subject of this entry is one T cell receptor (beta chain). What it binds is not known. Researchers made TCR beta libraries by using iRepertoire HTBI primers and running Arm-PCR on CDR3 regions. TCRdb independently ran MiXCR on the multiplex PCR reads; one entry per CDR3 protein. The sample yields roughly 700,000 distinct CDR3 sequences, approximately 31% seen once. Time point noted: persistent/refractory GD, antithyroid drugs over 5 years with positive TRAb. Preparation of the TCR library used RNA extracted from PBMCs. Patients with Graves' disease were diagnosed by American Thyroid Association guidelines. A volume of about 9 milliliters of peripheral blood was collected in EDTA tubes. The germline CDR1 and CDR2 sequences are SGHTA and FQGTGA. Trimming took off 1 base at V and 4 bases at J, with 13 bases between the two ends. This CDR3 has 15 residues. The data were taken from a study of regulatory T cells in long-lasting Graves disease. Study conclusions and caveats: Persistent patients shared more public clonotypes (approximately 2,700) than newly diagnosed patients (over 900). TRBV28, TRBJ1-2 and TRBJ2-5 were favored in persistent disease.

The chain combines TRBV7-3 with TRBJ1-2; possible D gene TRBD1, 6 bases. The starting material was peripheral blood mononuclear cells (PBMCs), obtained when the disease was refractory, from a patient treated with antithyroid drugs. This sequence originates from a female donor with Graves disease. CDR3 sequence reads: CASSLRVEDSYGYTF. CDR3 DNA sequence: TGTGCCAGCAGCTTAAGAGTTGAGGACAGCTATGGCTACACCTTC.